This T cell receptor (beta chain) was obtained from a study of blood T cell repertoires in COVID-19. The wider study: Some COVID-19 samples were acute and others convalescent; all came from the United States, Italy and Spain. Sources were T cells, B-cell-depleted T cells, or PBMCs; the material itself was cDNA or gDNA.

Data came from immunoSEQ multiplex PCR; TCRdb stores just in-frame clones and leaves some out. The sample lists 190,000 or so clones, around 80% occurring once. The germline gives CDR1 SEHNR, CDR2 FQNEAQ (reference sequence). The length of the CDR3 is 14 residues. The V and J ends lost 3 bases and 12 bases, in that order; junction bases with no gene match: 11. The genes are TRBV7-9 and TRBJ2-7; TRBD2 aligns across 10 bases. Sequenced sample: peripheral blood. The source is a woman of 80 years or more with COVID-19, enrolled during active disease. CDR3 nucleotides: TGTGCCAGCAGCTTGAGCGGGGGGGCCAGCAGCCGGTACTTC. Amino acid sequence: CASSLSGGASSRYF. The complete variable domain, with remaining parts taken from reference TRBV7-9 and TRBJ2-7, reads DTGVSQNPRHKITKRGQNVTFRCDPISEHNRLYWYRQTLGQGPEFLTYFQNEAQLEKSRLLSDRFSAERPKGSFSTLEIQRTEQGDSAMYLCASSLSGGASSRYFGPGTRLTVT.